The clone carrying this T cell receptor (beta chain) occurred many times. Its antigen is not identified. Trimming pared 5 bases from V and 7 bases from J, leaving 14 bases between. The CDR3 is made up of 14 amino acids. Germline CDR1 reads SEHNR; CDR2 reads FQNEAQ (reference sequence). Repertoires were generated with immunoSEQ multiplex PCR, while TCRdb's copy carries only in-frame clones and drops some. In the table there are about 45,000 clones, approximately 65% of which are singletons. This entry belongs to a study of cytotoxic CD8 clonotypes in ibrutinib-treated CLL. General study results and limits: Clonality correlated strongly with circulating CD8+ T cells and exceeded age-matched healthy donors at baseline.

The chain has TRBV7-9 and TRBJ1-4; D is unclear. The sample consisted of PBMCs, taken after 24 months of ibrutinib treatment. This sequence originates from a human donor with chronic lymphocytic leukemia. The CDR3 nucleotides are TGTGCCAGCAGCCCTACGGGAATACCTGAAAAACTGTTTTTT. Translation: CASSPTGIPEKLFF.